This TCR beta chain appears in the sequencing data of a study of shared T cell receptors in the human thymus. This table comes from immunoSEQ multiplex PCR, and its TCRdb copy is limited to in-frame clones, with some not included. Found here are some 640,000 clones, more than 70% of them singletons; the top ten hold roughly 0.0089%. There are 17 residues in the CDR3. CDR1 is MDHEN, CDR2 SYDVKM, per germline. The V and J ends lost 6 bases and 4 bases respectively, with 24 bases between them. This same sample was also taken into another study, of human thymus T cells. That study reports: Thymic resections from corrective heart surgery supplied the tissue. Reports from related research described highly overlapping thymic repertoires among unrelated individuals.

This TCR was recovered from a boy under two years old with a congenital heart defect. The gene calls are TRBV28 and TRBJ1-2; D perhaps matches TRBD1 (6 bases). The sample comprised thymocytes. CDR3 region: CASSLSVTGNQFYGYTF. The CDR3 DNA sequence: TGTGCCAGCAGCCTATCGGTGACAGGAAACCAGTTCTATGGCTACACCTTC.